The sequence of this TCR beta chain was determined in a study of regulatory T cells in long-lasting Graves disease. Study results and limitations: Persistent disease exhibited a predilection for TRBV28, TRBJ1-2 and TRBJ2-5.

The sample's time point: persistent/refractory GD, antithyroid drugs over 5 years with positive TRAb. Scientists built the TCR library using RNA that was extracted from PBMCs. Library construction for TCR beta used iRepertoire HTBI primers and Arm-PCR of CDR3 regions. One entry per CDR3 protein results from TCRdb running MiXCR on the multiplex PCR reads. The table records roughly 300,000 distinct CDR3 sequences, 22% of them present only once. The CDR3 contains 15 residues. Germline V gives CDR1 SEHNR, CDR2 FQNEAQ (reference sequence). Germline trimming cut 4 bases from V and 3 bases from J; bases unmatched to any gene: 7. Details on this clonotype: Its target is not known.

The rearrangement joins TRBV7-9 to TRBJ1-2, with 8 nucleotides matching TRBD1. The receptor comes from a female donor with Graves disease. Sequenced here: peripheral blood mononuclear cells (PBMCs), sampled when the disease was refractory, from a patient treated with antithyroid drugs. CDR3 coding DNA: TGTGCCAGCAGCTACGGACAGGGCCCTGACTATGGCTACACCTTC. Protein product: CASSYGQGPDYGYTF.